The source of this T cell receptor beta chain is a study of blood T cell repertoires in COVID-19. Study in general: The samples span acute and convalescent COVID-19 from the United States, Italy and Spain.

Deletions cut 7 bases from V and 4 bases from J, with 16 bases between. Germline CDR1 reads SNHLY; CDR2 reads FYNNEI. The CDR3 length is 14 residues. Original analysis: For nucleated cells, counts were estimated from reference gene primer amplification. Clones were read by immunoSEQ multiplex PCR, and TCRdb kept only the in-frame ones, dropping some. That table supplies the V and J calls and clone size; D and trimming were determined from the DNA. The table lists 250,000 to 350,000 clones, 80% to 85% of them singletons. The sequencing input was peripheral blood. This TCR was sampled from a person between 65 and 80 years old with COVID-19, enrolled during active disease. The chain combines TRBV2 with TRBJ1-2; D is possibly TRBD1 (6 bases). This CDR3 is CASTPQGQGYGYTF. The CDR3 coding sequence is TGTGCCAGCACCCCGCAGGGGCAGGGCTATGGCTACACCTTC.